This T cell receptor (beta chain) was sequenced for a study of blood T cell repertoires in COVID-19. Across the whole study: Both acute and convalescent COVID-19 samples were obtained from the United States, Italy and Spain. PBMCs, B-cell-depleted T cells, or T cells provided the cDNA or gDNA that made up the material.

Seattle patients were enrolled while actively infected and followed longitudinally. V was shortened by 4 bases and J by 1 base, with 13 bases between the two germline ends. CDR1 LNHDA and CDR2 SQIVND come from the germline V gene (reference sequence). This CDR3 has 15 residues. Original data processing: Counts of nucleated cells, estimated from reference gene primer amplification, were obtained. Some clones are missing from TCRdb's copy, which holds only in-frame ones; the method was immunoSEQ multiplex PCR. The DNA was the basis for D and trimming; V, J and clone size are from that table. The sample shows 140,000 or so clones, about 87% of them seen only once.

The chain is built from TRBV19 and TRBJ1-2, with no clear D. The sample was peripheral blood. This clonotype originated in a human donor with COVID-19, enrolled during active disease. The donor label of this sample is uncertain. The DNA of the CDR3 is TGTGCCAGTAGTAAAGGACTGCCAATTAACTATGGCTACACCTTC. This sequence encodes CASSKGLPINYGYTF.